Each of the 6 T cell receptor beta chains below was sequenced from the same sample in a study of T-cell memory formation after mild COVID-19. TCRdb used MiXCR to reprocess the 5' RACE reads, holding one entry per CDR3 protein. The profile covers hundreds of thousands of distinct CDR3 sequences, with 15% to 20% appearing a single time and around 12% taken by the ten largest. The source material was PBMCs or a T cell subset sorted from them (not recorded which). These receptors all come from an adult woman who had mild COVID-19 (a few samples of this study predate the infection). Cell type and time point are not known.

In this sample, this clonotype turned up a few times. This sequence joins TRBV12-3 or TRBV12-4 and TRBJ2-7, with D perhaps matching TRBD2 (6 bases). Trimming removed 1 base from V and 3 bases from J, with 19 bases in between. The CDR3 loop spans 17 amino acids. DNA of the CDR3: TGTGCCAGCAGTTTAGGTGGGGCAGGCTCCGGGAGCTACGAGCAGTACTTC. Residues: CASSLGGAGSGSYEQYF.

The chain has TRBV3-1 and TRBJ2-6; 7 nucleotides align to TRBD1. Looked up from germline, CDR1 is LGHDT and CDR2 is YNNKEL (reference sequence). V lost 4 bases and J lost 0; bases outside the gene matches: 6. CDR3 length equals 17 residues. The CDR3 sequence: CASSPGQLISGANVLTF. The CDR3 coding sequence is TGTGCCAGCAGCCCGGGACAGCTAATCTCTGGGGCCAACGTCCTGACTTTC.

This clonotype was recorded a few times. V gene TRBV5-1 combines with J gene TRBJ2-3, with D perhaps TRBD2 (6 bases). The germline V and J ends were trimmed by 6 bases and 4 bases, with 18 bases remaining between them. The CDR3 spans 15 residues. The germline CDR1 and CDR2 sequences are SGHRS and YFSETQ. CDR3 in DNA: TGCGCCAGCACCCTAGGGCAGGGAGGCGCAGATACGCAGTATTTT. It specifies CASTLGQGGADTQYF.

The chain employs TRBV7-3 and TRBJ2-2; 11 bases fit TRBD2. This CDR3 has 21 amino acids. Germline V CDR1 and CDR2: SGHTA, FQGTGA. V dropped 4 bases and J dropped 1; count of bases not matched to a gene: 17. The CDR3: CASSSSGLAGGQIRNTGELFF. The CDR3 DNA follows: TGTGCCAGCAGCTCCTCTGGTCTAGCGGGAGGCCAAATACGGAACACCGGGGAGCTGTTTTTT.

The sample holds many counts of this clonotype. This rearrangement joins TRBV12-3 or TRBV12-4 to TRBJ2-1; maybe TRBD2 (6 bases). The CDR3 is made up of 12 amino acids. Trimming took 3 bases from V and 9 from J, leaving 9 bases between them. The CDR3 is CASSLGGSEQFF. In DNA, the CDR3 is TGTGCCAGCAGTTTGGGGGGAAGTGAGCAGTTCTTC.

The rearrangement joins TRBV7-2 to TRBJ1-4; D gene unclear. The CDR3 extends over 15 amino acids. The germline V gene encodes CDR1 SGHTA and CDR2 FQGNSA. V shed 3 bases and J shed 5 bases, with 13 bases lying between them. CDR3 nucleotide sequence: TGTGCCAGCAGCTTGGCCGGCCCCCTAAATGAAAAACTGTTTTTT. Protein: CASSLAGPLNEKLFF.